The 25 T cell receptor beta chains in this list originate from one sample, sequenced in a study of control samples from healthy donors and cancer patients. Libraries were prepared by immunoSEQ multiplex PCR; TCRdb keeps only in-frame clonotypes and omits some of them. The sample shows 95,000 to 100,000 clones, around nine tenths of them seen only once. The sample consisted of blood. The source is a man younger than 40 in good health.

CDR3 sequence: CASSLGHGNQPQHF. In nucleotides, the CDR3 is TGCGCCAGCAGCTTGGGGCACGGCAATCAGCCCCAGCATTTT. V gene TRBV5-1 combines with J gene TRBJ1-5; D gene unclear. Germline CDR1 SGHRS, CDR2 YFSETQ. This CDR3 is 14 amino acids long. With 0 bases removed from V and 2 bases from J, the gap between germline ends came to 6 bases.

Remarks on this clone: At the DNA level, this CDR3 is encoded by other sequences in the same sample as well. The CDR3 is CASRLAGGQETQYF. In DNA, the CDR3 is TGCGCCAGCAGACTAGCGGGGGGGCAAGAGACCCAGTACTTC. This sequence joins TRBV5-1 and TRBJ2-5; 13 nucleotides match TRBD2. V gave up 5 bases and J gave up 2 bases; unmatched junction bases: 0. This CDR3 spans 14 amino acids. Per the germline V gene, CDR1 is SGHRS and CDR2 is YFSETQ.

The chain couples TRBV6-5 to TRBJ2-1; D remains unclear. CDR1 and CDR2 (germline): MNHEY, SVGAGI. The length of the CDR3 is 13 residues. V dropped 5 bases and J dropped 5 bases, with 10 bases sitting between them. CDR3 nucleotide sequence: TGTGCCAGCAGTATGGTCCGAAACAATGAGCAGTTCTTC. As protein: CASSMVRNNEQFF.

J is TRBJ2-4 and V is TRBV6-9; D might be TRBD1 (5 bases). Trimming removed 8 bases at V and 7 bases at J, with 21 bases between. Germline CDR1 is MNHGY and CDR2 is SVAAGI. The CDR3 is 15 residues long. CDR3 residues: CASQGVLRMRNIQYF. The CDR3 coding sequence is TGTGCCAGCCAAGGGGTTCTTAGAATGAGGAACATTCAGTACTTC.

The chain links TRBV15 to TRBJ2-5; maybe TRBD2 (6 bases). CDR1 and CDR2 from the germline V gene are LNHNV and YYDKDF (reference sequence). There are 16 residues in the CDR3. V was shortened by 1 base and J by 4 bases, with 16 bases between the two germline ends. The CDR3 spells CATSRGGAGSAETQYF. The CDR3 region has the DNA TGTGCCACCAGCAGAGGTGGAGCCGGGAGCGCAGAGACCCAGTACTTC.

This chain connects TRBV28 to TRBJ1-4; the D is unclear. The CDR3 spans 17 residues. The V end lost 5 bases, the J end lost 5 bases, and 21 bases lay between the germline ends. The V gene's germline CDR1 is MDHEN and CDR2 SYDVKM. CDR3 sequence reads: CASSHPPTYLLNEKLFF. The CDR3 DNA is TGTGCCAGCAGTCATCCCCCGACGTACCTGCTCAATGAAAAACTGTTTTTT. Looking up the rest from reference TRBV28 and TRBJ1-4 gives the full variable domain: DVKVTQSSRYLVKRTGEKVFLECVQDMDHENMFWYRQDPGLGLRLIYFSYDVKMKEKGDIPEGYSVSREKKERFSLILESASTNQTSMYLCASSHPPTYLLNEKLFFGSGTQLSVL.

The genes are TRBV7-2 and TRBJ2-7, with TRBD2 matching over 8 bases. The CDR3 contains 16 residues. Germline V CDR1 and CDR2: SGHTA, FQGNSA. V was pared by 3 bases and J by 6 bases, with 13 bases of the junction left unmatched. CDR3 in amino acids: CASSLSAAGGMAEQYF. The DNA for the CDR3 is TGTGCCAGCAGCTTGTCTGCGGCGGGAGGTATGGCCGAGCAGTACTTC.

This clone has only one observation. The chain links TRBV9 to TRBJ2-1; TRBD2 agrees at 10 bases. V dropped 4 bases and J dropped 0; count of bases not matched to a gene: 7. The germline gives CDR1 SGDLS, CDR2 YYNGEE. The CDR3 runs to 17 residues. In nucleotides, the CDR3 is TGTGCCAGCAGCTTCCCTAAGCGGGGGGGCTCCTACAATGAGCAGTTCTTC. The encoded protein is CASSFPKRGGSYNEQFF.

This rearrangement joins TRBV5-6 to TRBJ2-3, with a weak D call TRBD1 (5 bases). CDR3 length: 14 residues. V shed 0 bases and J shed 0 bases, with 5 bases lying between them. Germline assignment: CDR1 SGHDT and CDR2 YYEEEE. CDR3 sequence (DNA): TGTGCCAGCAGCTTGGACAGGAGCACAGATACGCAGTATTTT. Translated, it gives CASSLDRSTDTQYF.

This sequence joins TRBV9 and TRBJ1-5; TRBD1 might be the D (5 bases). The V gene's germline CDR1 is SGDLS and CDR2 YYNGEE. Trimming removed 0 bases at V and 3 bases at J, with 10 bases between. The CDR3 length is 15 residues. CDR3 in amino acids: CASSVARGFNQPQHF. CDR3 in DNA: TGTGCCAGCAGCGTAGCTCGGGGGTTCAATCAGCCCCAGCATTTT. Looking up the rest from reference TRBV9 and TRBJ1-5 gives the full variable domain: DSGVTQTPKHLITATGQRVTLRCSPRSGDLSVYWYQQSLDQGLQFLIQYYNGEERAKGNILERFSAQQFPDLHSELNLSSLELGDSALYFCASSVARGFNQPQHFGDGTRLSIL.

This rearrangement joins TRBV30 to TRBJ2-7, with D unclear. Germline V gives CDR1 GTSNPN, CDR2 SVGIG (reference sequence). The CDR3 runs 12 residues. Trimming left V 0 bases short and J 5 bases short, with 8 bases between. CDR3 DNA: TGTGCCTGGAGTGTGGTATCCCACGAGCAGTACTTC. This gives the protein CAWSVVSHEQYF.

The V and J genes are TRBV4-3 and TRBJ1-1, with 7 bases that match TRBD1. Germline-derived CDR1 and CDR2 are LGHNA and YSLEER. With V trimmed by 3 bases and J by 1 base, 11 bases remained unmatched. This CDR3 has 17 amino acids. The CDR3 DNA is TGCGCCAGCAGCCAGCATCTGGCGGGACAGTCGAACACTGAAGCTTTCTTT. It yields the protein CASSQHLAGQSNTEAFF.

The chain couples TRBV18 to TRBJ2-4, with D perhaps matching TRBD2 (6 bases). V lost 1 base and J lost 0, with 10 bases in between. The CDR3 is 16 residues long. Germline V CDR1 and CDR2: KGHSH, LQKENI. CDR3 nucleotides: TGTGCCAGCTCACCACGGAGGGATGGAGCCAAAAACATTCAGTACTTC. This codes for CASSPRRDGAKNIQYF.

The rearrangement joins TRBV6-6 to TRBJ2-3; 8 positions agree with TRBD1. The V and J ends lost 5 bases and 1 base, in that order; junction bases with no gene match: 8. CDR1 and CDR2 from the germline V gene are MNHNY and SVGAGI (reference sequence). CDR3 length: 16 residues. This CDR3 reads CASSPRRGRGTDTQYF. The CDR3, as DNA: TGTGCCAGCAGTCCACGCAGGGGGCGCGGCACAGATACGCAGTATTTT.

The chain employs TRBV5-1 and TRBJ2-5, with TRBD1 matching 8 bases. Unmatched junction bases numbered 3, after V lost 0 bases and J lost 5 bases. Germline V gene sequence: CDR1 SGHRS, CDR2 YFSETQ. The CDR3 has 14 amino acids. The CDR3 DNA follows: TGCGCCAGCAGCTTGGCAGGGGGCGGGGAGACCCAGTACTTC. It is translated as CASSLAGGGETQYF.

The rearrangement links TRBV18 to TRBJ1-1; D remains unclear. Germline lookup yields CDR1 KGHSH and CDR2 LQKENI. The CDR3 is made up of 12 amino acids. With 3 bases removed from V and 5 bases from J, the gap between germline ends came to 7 bases. In DNA, the CDR3 is TGTGCCAGCTCACCGACGGGAACTGAAGCTTTCTTT. It is translated as CASSPTGTEAFF.

The table lists this clone with a count of one. The CDR3 region is CASIKLSGGTEAFF. CDR3 DNA: TGTGCCAGCATCAAGCTTTCAGGAGGAACTGAAGCTTTCTTT. This chain uses TRBV6-5 with TRBJ1-1, with D unclear. This CDR3 is 14 amino acids long. The germline CDR1 and CDR2 sequences are MNHEY and SVGAGI. The ends were cut back, 7 bases at V and 5 bases at J, with 17 bases in the middle.

The CDR3 DNA reads as TGTGCCAGCAGTCATAGCGGGAGGTCCTACGAGCAGTACTTC. It specifies CASSHSGRSYEQYF. The V and J genes are TRBV28 and TRBJ2-7; TRBD2 agrees at 10 bases. With V trimmed by 5 bases and J by 1 base, 2 bases remained unmatched. Germline-derived CDR1 and CDR2 are MDHEN and SYDVKM. The CDR3 runs to 14 residues.

J is TRBJ1-4 and V is TRBV5-1, with D maybe TRBD1 (6 bases). The V and J ends lost 7 bases and 5 bases respectively, with 15 bases between them. Germline CDR1 reads SGHRS; CDR2 reads YFSETQ. The length of the CDR3 is 14 residues. CDR3 sequence: CASRSGQLNEKLFF. The CDR3 DNA reads as TGCGCCAGCCGCTCAGGACAGCTGAATGAAAAACTGTTTTTT.

The rearrangement uses TRBV19 and TRBJ1-2; TRBD1 is a possible D gene (5 bases). The CDR3 covers 14 residues. The germline gives CDR1 LNHDA, CDR2 SQIVND (reference sequence). The ends were cut back, 3 bases at V and 9 bases at J, with 17 bases in the middle. The CDR3 nucleotides read TGTGCCAGTAGTATCGCGGGGCAGGGAGGACGCTACACCTTC. Amino acids: CASSIAGQGGRYTF. Together with reference TRBV19 and TRBJ1-2, the CDR3 gives the full variable domain: DGGITQSPKYLFRKEGQNVTLSCEQNLNHDAMYWYRQDPGQGLRLIYYSQIVNDFQKGDIAEGYSVSREKKESFPLTVTSAQKNPTAFYLCASSIAGQGGRYTFGSGTRLTVV.

J is TRBJ2-3 and V is TRBV27, with no clear D. In germline, CDR1 is MNHEY, CDR2 SMNVEV (reference sequence). V was shortened by 5 bases and J by 10 bases, with 13 bases between the two germline ends. The CDR3 consists of 12 residues. The CDR3 DNA sequence: TGTGCCAGCAGTCCCCCCTCAGGATCGCAGTATTTT. Amino acids: CASSPPSGSQYF.

The V gene is TRBV5-1, the J gene TRBJ2-7; the D gene is possibly TRBD1 (6 bases). V gave up 4 bases and J gave up 2 bases, with 19 bases separating them. Germline CDR1 reads SGHRS; CDR2 reads YFSETQ. The CDR3 extends over 16 amino acids. CDR3 DNA: TGCGCCAGCAGCCCGGACAGTACCTTGGGCCCCTACGAGCAGTACTTC. It specifies CASSPDSTLGPYEQYF. Full variable domain (remainder filled in from reference TRBV5-1 and TRBJ2-7): KAGVTQTPRYLIKTRGQQVTLSCSPISGHRSVSWYQQTPGQGLQFLFEYFSETQRNKGNFPGRFSGRQFSNSRSEMNVSTLELGDSALYLCASSPDSTLGPYEQYFGPGTRLTVT.

The gene calls are TRBV2 and TRBJ1-2, with no clear D. Germline V lookup: CDR1 SNHLY, CDR2 FYNNEI. With 6 bases removed from V and 8 bases from J, the gap between germline ends came to 16 bases. CDR3 length: 13 residues. As DNA, the CDR3 is TGTGCCAGCAGCGATCTTCTACAAGAAGGCTACACCTTC. Its protein is CASSDLLQEGYTF.

The rearrangement uses TRBV19 and TRBJ1-2; D is unclear. Looked up from germline, CDR1 is LNHDA and CDR2 is SQIVND (reference sequence). This CDR3 region has 13 residues. Trimming cost V 1 base and J 2 bases, with 5 bases left between them. The CDR3 region is CASSIVPNYGYTF. The CDR3 DNA follows: TGTGCCAGTAGTATAGTTCCCAACTATGGCTACACCTTC.

The rearrangement joins TRBV19 to TRBJ1-2, with D possibly being TRBD1 (6 bases). The ends were cut back, 5 bases at V and 5 bases at J, with 12 bases in the middle. Germline lookup yields CDR1 LNHDA and CDR2 SQIVND (reference sequence). The CDR3 is made up of 13 amino acids. CDR3 region: CASSPGQLYGYTF. The CDR3 nucleotides are TGTGCCAGTAGTCCCGGACAGCTTTATGGCTACACCTTC.